This T cell receptor (beta chain) was identified in a study of early T cells in non-severe SARS-CoV-2 infection. Study summary: Sequencing of unsorted whole blood was done on bulk RNA, leaving chains unpaired. Study conclusions and caveats: In VDJdb matching, anti-spike CD8 responses were favored while private and CD4 specificities went missing.

This clonotype was seen repeatedly, ten times or more. Antigen unknown. TCRdb re-called the 5' RACE reads through MiXCR, storing one row per CDR3 protein. Of over 50,000 distinct CDR3 sequences in the sample, less than 14% are singletons; the top ten hold about 1.5%. The germline V gene has CDR1 SGHDN and CDR2 FVKESK. Trimming left V 4 bases short and J 5 bases short, with 11 bases between. The CDR3 is made up of 14 amino acids. The source material was whole blood. The chain links TRBV14 to TRBJ1-4; weak D call: TRBD1 (6 bases). This TCR was recovered from an adult who was a healthcare worker with PCR-confirmed SARS-CoV-2 infection or an uninfected control (not recorded which). CDR3 loop: CASSRRGGNEKLFF. CDR3 in DNA: TGTGCCAGCAGCCGAAGGGGGGGGAATGAAAAACTGTTTTTT.